The sequence of this T cell receptor (beta chain) was determined in a study of T cells in Graves' hyperthyroidism and ophthalmopathy. Turning to the study itself: At the time of initial diagnosis and before any treatment, peripheral blood was collected.

Study-level findings and limits: By a 13 V-J model, ophthalmopathy was set apart from stable hyperthyroidism. Peripheral blood also featured most of the thyroid clonotypes expanded above 0.001.

Clinical symptoms, serum thyroxine and TRAb, thyroid ultrasound and orbital computed tomography were used for the diagnoses. In regard to this clonotype: What it binds is unknown.

The V end lost 2 bases, the J end lost 4 bases, and 9 bases lay between the germline ends. The CDR3 spans 13 residues. The germline V gene encodes CDR1 SGHRS and CDR2 YFSETQ. Amplified TCR beta CDR3 regions came from RNA transcripts. HTBI primers were employed in a first-round RT-PCR of the TCR CDR3. One entry per CDR3 protein, called by TCRdb with MiXCR from the multiplex PCR reads. The sample contains over 500,000 distinct CDR3 sequences, less than 15% of which appear only once. The chain joins TRBV5-1 to TRBJ1-1; D gene ambiguous. Sequencing used blood. The receptor's source is a woman aged 40-49 years with Graves' hyperthyroidism. Here the CDR3 DNA reads TGCGCCAGCAGCTTTACGGGAGCCACTGAAGCTTTCTTT. Translated, it gives CASSFTGATEAFF.